This record looks at one T cell receptor (beta chain) sequence and its context. Its antigen is undetermined. This sample was included in a study of CD4 T cells in relation to SARS-CoV-2 and coronaviruses. Trimming took 5 bases from V and 0 from J, leaving 8 bases between them. The CDR3 has 13 amino acids. CDR1 is MNHEY, CDR2 SMNVEV, per germline (reference sequence). Roughly 10^5 naive or memory CD4+ cells were cultured with CEF peptides for nine to ten days. Only in-frame clones appear in the TCRdb table, and some are missing; sequencing was by immunoSEQ multiplex PCR. The sample holds over 35,000 clones; under 80% are singletons and the top ten take around 20%.

Sequenced input: memory CD4+ T cells from PBMCs, cultured in vitro. The chain has TRBV27 and TRBJ2-7; D unclear. The TCR was taken from an adult with COVID-19. The CDR3 DNA is TGTGCCAGCAGTCGGACGGACTCCTACGAGCAGTACTTC. Its protein product is CASSRTDSYEQYF.